This TCR beta chain was documented in a study of CD8 T cells in acute hepatitis C reinfection. Specified time point: naive CD8 control sorted from an acute-time-point sample. Acute primary HCV infection: positive HCV RNA or antibody test after negative test within 24 weeks. Study-level results: Overrepresentation in the naive pool did not explain the preferential TRBV04 and TRBV06 usage seen in all groups.

V was pared by 4 bases and J by 0 bases, with 19 bases of the junction left unmatched. From germline, CDR1 is KGHSH and CDR2 LQKENI. This CDR3 has 22 residues. In regard to this clone: The target antigen is unknown.

Measured with immunoSEQ multiplex PCR; TCRdb has only the in-frame clones, and not every one. The sample shows fewer than 40,000 clones, roughly 85% of them seen only once. The chain recombines TRBV18 with TRBJ2-1, with 12 bases aligning to TRBD1. Sequenced sample: naive CD8+ T cells from PBMCs. This TCR was recovered from a woman aged 18-30 years who spontaneously cleared hepatitis C infection. The CDR3 DNA reads TGTGCCAGCTCACTAGGGACAGGGGGCTTGGAATCAACGCCGTTCTCCTACAATGAGCAGTTCTTC. It is translated as CASSLGTGGLESTPFSYNEQFF.